This T cell receptor (beta chain) was recorded in a study of STAT5B mutations in CD4+ large granular lymphocyte leukemia. The data were produced by immunoSEQ multiplex PCR, yet TCRdb's version contains in-frame clones alone and is incomplete. The sample holds about 38,000 clones; under 85% are singletons and the top ten take 0.45% to 0.55%. CDR3 length equals 17 residues. V lost 3 bases, J lost 6 bases, and 7 bases stayed unmatched. Per germline, CDR1 SGHNT and CDR2 YYREEE (reference sequence). This chain joins TRBV5-4 and TRBJ2-3; 16 nucleotides align to TRBD2. The clonotype originates from a human donor in good health. The sequencing input was CD4+ T cells from blood buffy coats. CDR3 region: CASSSGLAGGLGDTQYF. The CDR3 region has the DNA TGTGCCAGCAGCTCGGGACTAGCGGGGGGGCTAGGGGATACGCAGTATTTT.